The 21 T cell receptor beta chains in this list originate from one sample, sequenced in a study of blood T cells in healthy people across ages. The authors ran a second PCR of about 7 to 12 cycles using a sample-barcoded 5' primer and a J-beta primer mix. MiXCR, applied by TCRdb to the 5' RACE reads, yields one record per CDR3 protein. The sample comprises approximately 800,000 distinct CDR3 sequences, about 37% of which are singletons, and about an eighth rests with the top ten. The sample taken for sequencing was blood. These receptors were taken from a man in his late teens or twenties in good health.

In nucleotides, the CDR3 is TGTGCCAGCGGAAGGGCAGGGCGGGAAGATCAGCCCCAGCATTTT. Its protein product is CASGRAGREDQPQHF. The chain links TRBV6-5 to TRBJ1-5; perhaps TRBD1 as D (5 bases). V lost 8 bases and J 5 bases, leaving 19 bases between the germline ends. Germline loops: CDR1 MNHEY, CDR2 SVGAGI. The length of the CDR3 is 15 residues.

This chain uses TRBV29-1 with TRBJ1-5; D unclear. Looked up from germline, CDR1 is SQVTM and CDR2 is ANQGSEA. V was cut by 2 bases and J by 5 bases, with 10 bases left in between. This CDR3 has 13 amino acids. CDR3 protein: CSVERTVDQPQHF. The CDR3 nucleotides read TGCAGCGTTGAAAGGACGGTGGATCAGCCCCAGCATTTT.

This chain links TRBV4-2 with TRBJ1-2, with D perhaps TRBD1 (5 bases). Trimming removed 3 bases from V and 8 bases from J, with 19 bases in between. Per germline, CDR1 LGHNA and CDR2 YNFKEQ. The CDR3 runs 15 residues. CDR3 nucleotide sequence: TGTGCCAGCAGCCAGCCCTCCGGGACTCCATTCGGCTACACCTTC. Translating it yields CASSQPSGTPFGYTF.

The CDR3 region is CSARPISQTQYF. CDR3 nucleotides: TGCAGTGCCAGACCCATTAGCCAGACCCAGTACTTC. This chain uses TRBV20-1 with TRBJ2-5; no clear D. Germline CDR1 DFQATT, CDR2 SNEGSKA (reference sequence). The CDR3 extends over 12 amino acids. V shed 6 bases and J shed 6 bases, with 14 bases lying between them.

This clonotype was observed once. This chain links TRBV7-9 with TRBJ1-1; 8 positions agree with TRBD1. This CDR3 has 17 residues. With 1 base clipped from V and 2 bases from J, the junction kept 9 bases outside the gene matches. CDR1 and CDR2 from the germline V gene are SEHNR and FQNEAQ (reference sequence). DNA for the CDR3: TGTGCCAGCAGCTTAGGCCTAGGACAGGGATCTAACACTGAAGCTTTCTTT. Translating gives CASSLGLGQGSNTEAFF. Full variable domain (outside the CDR3, taken from reference TRBV7-9 and TRBJ1-1): DTGVSQNPRHKITKRGQNVTFRCDPISEHNRLYWYRQTLGQGPEFLTYFQNEAQLEKSRLLSDRFSAERPKGSFSTLEIQRTEQGDSAMYLCASSLGLGQGSNTEAFFGQGTRLTVV.

Written as DNA, the CDR3 is TGTGCCAGCAGCTTAAGGGGTGGGGAAAAGGCCAACGTCCTGACTTTC. Amino acid sequence: CASSLRGGEKANVLTF. The V call is TRBV7-2, the J call TRBJ2-6; weak D call: TRBD1 (5 bases). V gave up 2 bases and J gave up 6 bases, with 14 bases separating them. The CDR3 covers 16 residues. Germline V lookup: CDR1 SGHTA, CDR2 FQGNSA.

This clonotype appeared once. The gene calls are TRBV3-1 and TRBJ2-1, with D maybe TRBD1 (5 bases). CDR1 and CDR2 (germline): LGHDT, YNNKEL (reference sequence). The CDR3 contains 15 residues. Trimming removed 1 base from V and 5 bases from J, with 12 bases in between. CDR3 residues: CASSQGASRDNEQFF. CDR3 DNA sequence: TGTGCCAGCAGCCAAGGAGCGTCCAGGGACAATGAGCAGTTCTTC.

This chain joins TRBV12-3 or TRBV12-4 and TRBJ2-5; D remains unclear. CDR3 length: 13 residues. V lost 6 bases, J lost 5 bases, and 13 bases lay in between. In DNA, the CDR3 is TGTGCCAGCAGCCCAACTACCTCCGAGACCCAGTACTTC. Encoded protein: CASSPTTSETQYF.

CDR3 amino acids: CASSPSPGVTEAFF. The CDR3 bases are TGTGCCAGCAGCCCCTCCCCAGGGGTCACTGAAGCTTTCTTT. This chain joins TRBV7-3 and TRBJ1-1; possibly TRBD1 for D (6 bases). The CDR3 totals 14 residues. Germline V gives CDR1 SGHTA, CDR2 FQGTGA. V lost 5 bases to trimming and J lost 4 bases, with 14 bases between them.

This clonotype has a count of ten or more. The chain links TRBV28 to TRBJ1-2, with 8 bases identical to TRBD1. The V gene's germline CDR1 is MDHEN and CDR2 SYDVKM. Losses at the gene ends were 6 bases for V and 0 bases for J; bases not matched to a gene: 6. The CDR3 runs to 15 residues. The CDR3 sequence is CASRGTGVANYGYTF. The DNA for the CDR3 is TGTGCCAGCAGGGGGACAGGAGTAGCTAACTATGGCTACACCTTC.

The V gene is TRBV5-1, the J gene TRBJ1-4; D is unclear. From germline, CDR1 is SGHRS and CDR2 YFSETQ. The ends were cut back, 9 bases at V and 5 bases at J, with 17 bases in the middle. This CDR3 contains 14 residues. The DNA of the CDR3 is TGCGCCAACACTAGTGGGCAGAAGAATGAAAAACTGTTTTTT. It translates to CANTSGQKNEKLFF.

The chain couples TRBV6-1 to TRBJ1-6; TRBD1 might be the D (5 bases). This CDR3 is 13 amino acids long. The germline V gene encodes CDR1 MNHNS and CDR2 SASEGT. V was clipped by 6 bases and J by 7 bases, with 10 bases between them. The CDR3 DNA reads as TGTGCCAGCAGGACGACAGAGAATTCACCCCTCCACTTT. It encodes CASRTTENSPLHF.

This clonotype has just a few counts. The chain recombines TRBV4-2 with TRBJ1-1; D may be TRBD1 (5 bases). The CDR3 is 16 residues long. V was cut by 1 base and J by 3 bases, with 15 bases left in between. Germline CDR1 is LGHNA and CDR2 is YNFKEQ. The CDR3 reads CASSQVPGRADTEAFF. The CDR3 DNA reads as TGTGCCAGCAGCCAAGTTCCAGGCAGGGCGGACACTGAAGCTTTCTTT.

V gene TRBV12-3 or TRBV12-4 combines with J gene TRBJ1-6; maybe TRBD1 (6 bases). The germline V and J ends were trimmed by 5 bases and 10 bases, with 12 bases remaining between them. The CDR3 totals 13 residues. Here the CDR3 reads CASSIRGHSPLHF. As DNA, the CDR3 is TGTGCCAGCAGTATCAGGGGTCACTCACCCCTCCACTTT.

The V call is TRBV20-1, the J call TRBJ2-1; tentatively, D is TRBD2 (5 bases). Trimming cost V 2 bases and J 8 bases, with 19 bases left between them. The germline V gene encodes CDR1 DFQATT and CDR2 SNEGSKA (reference sequence). The CDR3 has 15 residues. The CDR3 here is CSARMPWASRDEQFF. The CDR3 nucleotides are TGCAGTGCTAGAATGCCGTGGGCTAGCCGGGATGAGCAGTTCTTC.

The chain links TRBV15 to TRBJ1-2; D gene ambiguous. The germline V gene encodes CDR1 LNHNV and CDR2 YYDKDF (reference sequence). Trimming stripped 0 bases from V and 7 bases from J, with 12 bases between. The CDR3 contains 14 residues. CDR3 loop: CATSRDLRVGGYTF. CDR3 coding DNA: TGTGCCACCAGCAGAGATCTTAGGGTTGGTGGCTACACCTTC.

There are many counts of this clonotype. CDR3 coding DNA: TGCAGCGTTGAAGAGACAGGGGCGAGCTCCTACAATGAGCAGTTCTTC. It is translated as CSVEETGASSYNEQFF. The J gene is TRBJ2-1, the V gene TRBV29-1; 8 nucleotides line up with TRBD1. The V gene's germline CDR1 is SQVTM and CDR2 ANQGSEA. V lost 0 bases, J lost 0 bases, and 4 bases stayed unmatched. The CDR3 loop spans 16 amino acids.

This clonotype was counted only a few times. J is TRBJ2-1 and V is TRBV14, with no clear D. The DNA end lines up better with TRBJ2-7; the J call may be wrong. This CDR3 spans 17 amino acids. CDR1 is SGHDN and CDR2 is FVKESK in the germline V gene. DNA of the CDR3: TGTGCCAGCAGCCCCCCGTCGGACGCCGTCTCCTACAATGAGCAGTACTTC. Translating it yields CASSPPSDAVSYNEQYF.

V usage is TRBV13 and J usage is TRBJ1-4, with D unclear. CDR1 and CDR2 (germline): PRHDT, FYEKMQ (reference sequence). This CDR3 has 13 amino acids. The germline V and J ends were trimmed by 5 bases and 5 bases, with 9 bases remaining between them. CDR3 in DNA: TGTGCCAGCAGCGTAGCGCCCAATGAAAAACTGTTTTTT. Encoded protein: CASSVAPNEKLFF.

This clonotype was recorded a few times. The V call is TRBV11-1, the J call TRBJ1-1; D may be TRBD1 (5 bases). CDR1 and CDR2 from the germline V gene are SGHAT and FQDESV (reference sequence). Trimming cost V 5 bases and J 4 bases, with 35 bases left between them. CDR3 size: 21 residues. The CDR3 here is CASSPRFAGRVTQARGTEAFF. The CDR3 DNA sequence: TGTGCCAGCAGCCCCCGGTTTGCAGGCAGGGTAACGCAGGCTCGTGGCACTGAAGCTTTCTTT. The complete variable domain, with remaining parts taken from reference TRBV11-1 and TRBJ1-1, reads EAEVAQSPRYKITEKSQAVAFWCDPISGHATLYWYRQILGQGPELLVQFQDESVVDDSQLPKDRFSAERLKGVDSTLKIQPAELGDSAMYLCASSPRFAGRVTQARGTEAFFGQGTRLTVV.

This clonotype was seen only a few times. The chain joins TRBV28 to TRBJ1-1, with D perhaps matching TRBD1 (5 bases). Germline V lookup: CDR1 MDHEN, CDR2 SYDVKM. The CDR3 contains 15 residues. Trimming shortened V by 6 bases and J by 3 bases, and 17 bases separated the two germline ends. CDR3 nucleotide sequence: TGTGCCAGCAGCACCTACAGGATGCAGGACACTGAAGCTTTCTTT. It specifies CASSTYRMQDTEAFF.